The rows below give T cell receptor beta chains drawn from one sample of a study of blood T cell repertoires in COVID-19. Libraries were prepared by immunoSEQ multiplex PCR; TCRdb keeps only in-frame clonotypes and omits some of them. The sample comprises under 250,000 clones, approximately 80% of which are singletons, and more than 3% rests with the top ten. The sequencing input was PBMCs or T cells enriched from blood (not recorded which). These TCRs come from a woman aged 55-69 years who had recovered from COVID-19. The CDR3 runs from the conserved cysteine through the conserved F or W. D genes are given only for firm matches. Part of the rows lack a size; the others show once, few, many or a class for expanded clones.

abundance,d_gene,j_gene,v_gene,CDR3aa,CDR3nt
.,.,TRBJ1-1,TRBV12-3/TRBV12-4,CASSGQTHTEAFF,TGTGCCAGCAGTGGACAGACACACACTGAAGCTTTCTTT
few,TRBD1,TRBJ1-1,TRBV5-1,CASSREGANTEAFF,TGCGCCAGCAGCCGAGAGGGGGCGAACACTGAAGCTTTCTTT
few,TRBD2,TRBJ2-2,TRBV10-2,CATRTSGDTNTGELFF,TGCGCCACCAGGACTAGCGGGGATACGAACACCGGGGAGCTGTTTTTT
.,.,TRBJ1-5,TRBV18,CASSPRDNSRGNQPQHF,TGTGCCAGCTCACCACGTGACAACTCCCGGGGTAATCAGCCCCAGCATTTT
.,TRBD1,TRBJ1-4,TRBV5-1,CASTPGQTSTNEKLFF,TGCGCCAGCACGCCGGGACAGACTTCAACTAATGAAAAACTGTTTTTT
.,TRBD1,TRBJ2-7,TRBV18,CASSPGTGVREQYF,TGTGCCAGCTCACCAGGGACAGGCGTTAGGGAGCAGTACTTC
.,TRBD2,TRBJ2-7,TRBV30,CAWSSGTSNEQYF,TGTGCCTGGAGTTCAGGGACTAGTAACGAGCAGTACTTC
.,.,TRBJ2-5,TRBV11-2,CASSPGAQETQYF,TGTGCCAGCAGCCCAGGGGCTCAAGAGACCCAGTACTTC
once,TRBD2,TRBJ2-5,TRBV5-1,CASSLWGLAGVSETQYF,TGCGCCAGCAGCTTATGGGGACTAGCGGGAGTTAGCGAGACCCAGTACTTC
.,.,TRBJ2-1,TRBV7-8,CASSYFYSYNEQFF,TGTGCCAGCAGCTATTTTTACAGTTACAATGAGCAGTTCTTC
.,.,TRBJ2-3,TRBV5-1,CASSLQGYEDTQYF,TGCGCCAGCAGCTTGCAGGGTTATGAAGATACGCAGTATTTT
once,.,TRBJ2-5,TRBV24-1,CATSDLLGETQYF,TGTGCCACCAGTGATTTGCTCGGAGAGACCCAGTACTTC
.,.,TRBJ2-7,TRBV7-9,CASRHAASAAYEQYF,TGTGCCAGCAGGCACGCGGCTAGCGCTGCCTACGAGCAGTACTTC
.,.,TRBJ1-3,TRBV6-5,CASSYFGRGNTIYF,TGTGCCAGCAGTTACTTCGGTCGCGGAAACACCATATATTTT
.,TRBD2,TRBJ2-4,TRBV19,CASSIGLAGGQNIQYF,TGTGCCAGTAGTATAGGACTAGCGGGAGGGCAAAACATTCAGTACTTC
.,TRBD1,TRBJ1-2,TRBV4-2,CASSHAGQGENYGYTF,TGTGCCAGCAGCCATGCCGGACAGGGGGAGAACTATGGCTACACCTTC
.,TRBD1,TRBJ2-2,TRBV6-5,CASSPPGTDTGELFF,TGTGCCAGCAGTCCTCCCGGGACAGACACCGGGGAGCTGTTTTTT
.,.,TRBJ1-4,TRBV29-1,CSVQGQDEKLFF,TGCAGCGTCCAGGGGCAGGATGAAAAACTGTTTTTT
few,.,TRBJ1-2,TRBV7-2,CASSLADEGGYTF,TGTGCCAGCAGCTTAGCGGACGAGGGAGGCTACACCTTC
.,.,TRBJ2-3,TRBV20-1,CSASGGKIDTQYF,TGCAGTGCTAGTGGCGGGAAGATAGATACGCAGTATTTT
once,TRBD1,TRBJ1-4,TRBV27,CASSPRTGIEKLFF,TGTGCCAGCAGTCCGCGGACAGGGATTGAAAAACTGTTTTTT
.,.,TRBJ2-1,TRBV19,CASSMGQFDEQFF,TGTGCCAGTAGTATGGGGCAGTTCGATGAGCAGTTCTTC
.,TRBD2,TRBJ2-1,TRBV30,CAWSRGLAGGNEQFF,TGTGCCTGGAGCCGTGGGCTAGCGGGAGGCAATGAGCAGTTCTTC
.,.,TRBJ1-6,TRBV4-3,CASSQDPSRRGSPLHF,TGCGCCAGCAGCCAAGATCCAAGTCGGAGGGGATCACCCCTCCACTTT
.,.,TRBJ2-2,TRBV7-8,CASSWGLPGNTGELFF,TGTGCCAGCAGCTGGGGACTCCCTGGGAACACCGGGGAGCTGTTTTTT
.,.,TRBJ1-1,TRBV7-2,CASSSHRGTEAFF,TGTGCCAGCAGCTCCCACCGGGGCACTGAAGCTTTCTTT
once,TRBD1,TRBJ2-2,TRBV3-1/TRBV3-2,CASRRGTGRDTGELFF,TGTGCCAGCAGAAGAGGGACAGGGAGGGACACCGGGGAGCTGTTTTTT